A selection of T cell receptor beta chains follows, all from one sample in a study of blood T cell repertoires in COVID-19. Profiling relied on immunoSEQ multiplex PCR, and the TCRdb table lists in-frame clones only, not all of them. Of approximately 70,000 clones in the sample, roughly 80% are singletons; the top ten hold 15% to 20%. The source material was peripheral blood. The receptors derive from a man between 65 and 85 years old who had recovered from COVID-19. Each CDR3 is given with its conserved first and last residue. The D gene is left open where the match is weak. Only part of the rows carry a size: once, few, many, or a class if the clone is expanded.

CASSLAGTGEGYTF | TGTGCCAGCAGCTTAGCGGGGACAGGTGAAGGCTACACCTTC | 14 | TRBJ1-2 | TRBD1 | TRBV7-6 | -
CASSPPAESAAEKLFF | TGTGCCAGCTCACCACCGGCGGAATCCGCGGCTGAAAAACTGTTTTTT | 16 | TRBJ1-4 | - | TRBV18 | -
CASSASGQGFTGELFF | TGTGCCAGCAGTGCATCGGGACAGGGTTTCACCGGGGAGCTGTTTTTT | 16 | TRBJ2-2 | TRBD1 | TRBV6-1 | many
CASTNRGATNEKLFF | TGTGCCAGCACCAACCGGGGGGCGACTAATGAAAAACTGTTTTTT | 15 | TRBJ1-4 | - | TRBV11-2 | -
CASRTERESGELFF | TGTGCCAGCCGTACCGAGCGGGAGTCCGGGGAGCTGTTTTTT | 14 | TRBJ2-2 | TRBD2 | TRBV28 | -
CATSDRTSSNEQFF | TGTGCCACCAGTGATCGGACTAGCAGCAATGAGCAGTTCTTC | 14 | TRBJ2-1 | TRBD2 | TRBV24-1 | -
CASSVDGSGGADTDTQYF | TGTGCCAGCAGCGTAGACGGGAGCGGGGGGGCTGATACAGATACGCAGTATTTT | 18 | TRBJ2-3 | TRBD2 | TRBV9 | -
CASSGVPDTQYF | TGTGCCAGTAGCGGGGTCCCAGATACGCAGTATTTT | 12 | TRBJ2-3 | - | TRBV19 | -
CASSLGNTQQGGYTF | TGCGCCAGCAGCTTGGGGAACACCCAACAGGGAGGCTACACCTTC | 15 | TRBJ1-2 | - | TRBV5-1 | -
CASSSYTGPYEQYF | TGTGCCAGTAGTTCTTATACAGGACCCTACGAGCAGTACTTC | 14 | TRBJ2-7 | - | TRBV19 | -
CASSMGGPMSNQPQHF | TGTGCCAGCAGCATGGGGGGCCCAATGAGCAATCAGCCCCAGCATTTT | 16 | TRBJ1-5 | - | TRBV5-4 | -
CASRLAGGEGDTQYF | TGTGCCAGCAGACTAGCGGGGGGAGAAGGAGATACGCAGTATTTT | 15 | TRBJ2-3 | TRBD2 | TRBV5-5 | -
CASSLEGGNEKLFF | TGTGCCAGCAGTTTGGAAGGCGGTAATGAAAAACTGTTTTTT | 14 | TRBJ1-4 | - | TRBV6-5 | -
CASSSDPLTGNYGYTF | TGTGCCAGCAGTTCTGACCCCCTCACAGGGAACTATGGCTACACCTTC | 16 | TRBJ1-2 | - | TRBV7-9 | once
CASSFRWGGDTQYF | TGTGCCAGCAGCTTTCGGTGGGGGGGAGATACGCAGTATTTT | 14 | TRBJ2-3 | TRBD2 | TRBV5-5 | -
CAWSVGVRAPPYSNQPQHF | TGTGCCTGGAGTGTAGGGGTCAGGGCCCCACCTTATAGCAATCAGCCCCAGCATTTT | 19 | TRBJ1-5 | - | TRBV30 | once
CASSQVNGYEQYF | TGTGCCAGCAGCCAAGTAAACGGCTACGAGCAGTACTTC | 13 | TRBJ2-7 | - | TRBV3-1/TRBV3-2 | -
CASSNRVSYNEQFF | TGTGCCAGCAGTAACAGGGTTTCCTACAATGAGCAGTTCTTC | 14 | TRBJ2-1 | - | TRBV6-5 | -
CATSRGGTGDGVYGYTF | TGTGCCACCAGCAGAGGTGGGACAGGGGATGGGGTCTATGGCTACACCTTC | 17 | TRBJ1-2 | TRBD1 | TRBV15 | -
CASSLGAGAWETQYF | TGCGCCAGCAGCTTGGGAGCGGGAGCTTGGGAGACCCAGTACTTC | 15 | TRBJ2-5 | TRBD2 | TRBV5-1 | -
CASSVAGGGRNTDTQYF | TGTGCCAGCAGCGTAGCAGGAGGGGGCCGAAACACAGATACGCAGTATTTT | 17 | TRBJ2-3 | - | TRBV9 | -
CASSIQKSYGYTF | TGTGCCAGCTCAATACAGAAGTCCTATGGCTACACCTTC | 13 | TRBJ1-2 | - | TRBV18 | -
CASSLEMGTGSTNEKLFF | TGTGCCAGCAGCTTAGAAATGGGGACAGGCTCAACTAATGAAAAACTGTTTTTT | 18 | TRBJ1-4 | TRBD1 | TRBV7-9 | -
CASSQRLAGDNEQFF | TGTGCCAGCAGCCAAAGACTAGCGGGGGACAATGAGCAGTTCTTC | 15 | TRBJ2-1 | TRBD2 | TRBV3-1/TRBV3-2 | -
CASSWTGTNTEAFF | TGTGCCAGCAGTTGGACAGGCACAAACACTGAAGCTTTCTTT | 14 | TRBJ1-1 | TRBD1 | TRBV2 | -
CASSQHQGTGGTEAFF | TGTGCCAGCAGCCAGCATCAAGGGACAGGGGGGACTGAAGCTTTCTTT | 16 | TRBJ1-1 | TRBD1 | TRBV4-2 | -
CSDGVASGFSYNEQFF | TGCAGCGACGGAGTGGCTAGCGGGTTTTCCTACAATGAGCAGTTCTTC | 16 | TRBJ2-1 | TRBD2 | TRBV29-1 | -
CASSEDRFYEQYF | TGTGCCAGCAGCGAGGACAGGTTCTACGAGCAGTACTTC | 13 | TRBJ2-7 | TRBD1 | TRBV7-9 | -
CSVEGGQGKESDYGYTF | TGCAGCGTTGAAGGGGGACAGGGGAAGGAAAGCGACTATGGCTACACCTTC | 17 | TRBJ1-2 | TRBD1 | TRBV29-1 | -
CASSPGRGDTQYF | TGTGCCAGCAGTCCGGGTCGTGGGGATACGCAGTATTTT | 13 | TRBJ2-3 | - | TRBV28 | -
CASSQRSADEKLFF | TGTGCCAGCAGCCAACGGAGCGCCGATGAAAAACTGTTTTTT | 14 | TRBJ1-4 | - | TRBV3-1/TRBV3-2 | -
CASSLDDSSYEQYF | TGTGCCAGCAGCTTGGACGACAGCTCCTACGAGCAGTACTTC | 14 | TRBJ2-7 | - | TRBV5-5 | -
CASSVDRGIDEQYF | TGTGCCAGCAGCGTAGACAGGGGGATCGACGAGCAGTACTTC | 14 | TRBJ2-7 | TRBD1 | TRBV7-9 | -
CASSLAGSGAGSNQPQHF | TGTGCCAGCAGCTTAGCTGGGTCTGGGGCCGGGAGCAATCAGCCCCAGCATTTT | 18 | TRBJ1-5 | - | TRBV7-8 | -
CASSNRDWNTGELFF | TGTGCCAGCAGCAACCGGGACTGGAACACCGGGGAGCTGTTTTTT | 15 | TRBJ2-2 | - | TRBV6-5 | -
CAITDPSGPGELFF | TGTGCCATCACCGACCCTAGCGGCCCCGGGGAGCTGTTTTTT | 14 | TRBJ2-2 | TRBD2 | TRBV10-3 | -
CAWSPGHTDTQYF | TGTGCCTGGAGTCCGGGACACACAGATACGCAGTATTTT | 13 | TRBJ2-3 | - | TRBV30 | many
CASSSLAGGSNEQFF | TGTGCCAGCAGCTCCCTAGCGGGAGGGTCCAATGAGCAGTTCTTC | 15 | TRBJ2-1 | TRBD2 | TRBV3-1/TRBV3-2 | -
CASSSGQGAWYEQFF | TGTGCCAGCAGTTCCGGACAGGGGGCCTGGTATGAGCAGTTCTTC | 15 | TRBJ2-1 | TRBD1 | TRBV28 | -
CASRLTSGDVVSYEQYF | TGTGCCAGCAGACTTACTAGCGGGGACGTTGTATCCTACGAGCAGTACTTC | 17 | TRBJ2-7 | TRBD2 | TRBV3-1/TRBV3-2 | -
CASRRDRGFKTEAFF | TGTGCCAGCAGGAGGGACAGGGGGTTTAAAACTGAAGCTTTCTTT | 15 | TRBJ1-1 | TRBD1 | TRBV6-5 | -
CASSLAGRANTGELFF | TGTGCCAGCAGCTTAGCGGGCAGAGCGAACACCGGGGAGCTGTTTTTT | 16 | TRBJ2-2 | - | TRBV7-9 | -
CASSTAQITDTQYF | TGTGCCAGTAGTACGGCACAGATCACAGATACGCAGTATTTT | 14 | TRBJ2-3 | - | TRBV19 | -
CASSYRGVEAGELFF | TGTGCCAGCAGTTACAGAGGTGTGGAGGCCGGGGAGCTGTTTTTT | 15 | TRBJ2-2 | - | TRBV6-5 | -
CASSATTGTGGSEQYF | TGTGCCAGCAGCGCCACAACCGGGACAGGGGGCTCCGAGCAGTACTTC | 16 | TRBJ2-7 | TRBD1 | TRBV9 | -
CASSSSGTGGRGQYF | TGTGCCAGCAGTTCCTCCGGGACAGGGGGTCGGGGGCAGTATTTT | 15 | TRBJ2-3 | TRBD1 | TRBV27 | -
CASSIRGASGSGEQFF | TGTGCCAGCAGCATCAGAGGGGCTAGCGGGAGTGGTGAGCAGTTCTTC | 16 | TRBJ2-1 | TRBD2 | TRBV11-2 | -
CASSLFTYMAPLHF | TGTGCCAGCAGCTTATTCACCTATATGGCACCCCTCCACTTT | 14 | TRBJ1-6 | - | TRBV11-3 | once
CASSARSGGDSPLHF | TGTGCCAGCAGCGCCCGGTCGGGGGGTGATTCACCCCTCCACTTT | 15 | TRBJ1-6 | - | TRBV7-2 | few
CASSLGQSNYGYTF | TGTGCCAGCAGCTTAGGACAGAGTAACTATGGCTACACCTTC | 14 | TRBJ1-2 | - | TRBV7-9 | -
CAIRKGQMNTEAFF | TGTGCCATCAGGAAGGGACAGATGAACACTGAAGCTTTCTTT | 14 | TRBJ1-1 | TRBD1 | TRBV10-3 | -
CASSQTSGMATDTQYF | TGTGCCAGCAGCCAGACTAGCGGGATGGCCACAGATACGCAGTATTTT | 16 | TRBJ2-3 | TRBD2 | TRBV7-2 | -
CASSGGSSNSPLHF | TGTGCCAGCAGTGGAGGGAGTTCGAATTCACCCCTCCACTTT | 14 | TRBJ1-6 | - | TRBV2 | -
CASSVAVSPGELFF | TGTGCCAGCAGCGTAGCCGTTAGCCCCGGGGAGCTGTTTTTT | 14 | TRBJ2-2 | - | TRBV9 | -
CASSLGRGEGQPQHF | TGTGCCAGCAGCTTGGGCAGGGGTGAGGGTCAGCCCCAGCATTTT | 15 | TRBJ1-5 | - | TRBV5-4 | few